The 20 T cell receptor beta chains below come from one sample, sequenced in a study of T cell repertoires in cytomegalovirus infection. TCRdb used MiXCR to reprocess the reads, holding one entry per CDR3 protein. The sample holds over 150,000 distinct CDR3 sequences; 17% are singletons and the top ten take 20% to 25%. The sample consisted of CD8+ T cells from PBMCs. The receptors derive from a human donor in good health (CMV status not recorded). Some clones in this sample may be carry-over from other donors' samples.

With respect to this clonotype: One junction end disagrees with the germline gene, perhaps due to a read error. CDR3 nucleotide sequence: TGTGCCATCAGCTTAGCTGGATCCCTCCGAGCCTACGAGCAGTACTTC. Residues: CAISLAGSLRAYEQYF. J is TRBJ2-7 and V is TRBV7-9; no reliable D call. The length of the CDR3 is 16 residues. From germline, CDR1 is SEHNR and CDR2 FQNEAQ (reference sequence).

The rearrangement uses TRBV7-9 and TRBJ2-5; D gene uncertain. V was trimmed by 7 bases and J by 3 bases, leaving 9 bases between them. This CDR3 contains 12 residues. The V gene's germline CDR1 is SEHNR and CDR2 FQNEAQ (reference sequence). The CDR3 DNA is TGTGCCAGCAAAGCGATGAAAGAGACCCAGTACTTC. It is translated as CASKAMKETQYF.

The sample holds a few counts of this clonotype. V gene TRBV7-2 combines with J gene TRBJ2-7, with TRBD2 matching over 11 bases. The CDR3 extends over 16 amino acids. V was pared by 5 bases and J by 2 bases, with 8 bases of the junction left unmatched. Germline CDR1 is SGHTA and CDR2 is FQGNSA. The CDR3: CASSRGTSGFTYEQYF. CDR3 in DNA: TGTGCCAGCAGCCGAGGGACTAGCGGTTTTACCTACGAGCAGTACTTC.

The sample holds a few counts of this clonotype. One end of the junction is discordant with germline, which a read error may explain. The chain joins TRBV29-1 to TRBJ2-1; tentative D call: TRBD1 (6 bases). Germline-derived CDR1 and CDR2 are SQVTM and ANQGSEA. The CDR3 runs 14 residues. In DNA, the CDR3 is TGCAGCGTTGCAGGGGTCCACTCCTATAATGAGCAGTTCTTC. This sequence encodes CSVAGVHSYNEQFF.

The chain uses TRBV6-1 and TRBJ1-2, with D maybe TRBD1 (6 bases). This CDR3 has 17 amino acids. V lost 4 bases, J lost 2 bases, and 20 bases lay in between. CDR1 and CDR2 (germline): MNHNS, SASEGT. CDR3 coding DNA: TGTGCCAGCAGTGTGGACAGTGAGGCTTACGGAAACTATGGCTACACCTTC. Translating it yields CASSVDSEAYGNYGYTF.

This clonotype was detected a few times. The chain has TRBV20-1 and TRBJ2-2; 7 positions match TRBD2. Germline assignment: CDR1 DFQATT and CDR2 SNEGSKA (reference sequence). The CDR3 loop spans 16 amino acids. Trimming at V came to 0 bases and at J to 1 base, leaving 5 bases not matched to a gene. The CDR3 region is CSAREGGALNTGELFF. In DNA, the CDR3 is TGCAGTGCTAGAGAGGGAGGGGCCCTGAACACCGGGGAGCTGTTTTTT.

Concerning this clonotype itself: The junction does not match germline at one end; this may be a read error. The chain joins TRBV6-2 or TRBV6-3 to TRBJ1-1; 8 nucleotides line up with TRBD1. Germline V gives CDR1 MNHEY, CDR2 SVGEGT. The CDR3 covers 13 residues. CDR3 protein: CASSPRGPPEVFF. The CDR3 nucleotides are TGTGCCAGCAGTCCCAGGGGGCCACCTGAAGTTTTCTTT.

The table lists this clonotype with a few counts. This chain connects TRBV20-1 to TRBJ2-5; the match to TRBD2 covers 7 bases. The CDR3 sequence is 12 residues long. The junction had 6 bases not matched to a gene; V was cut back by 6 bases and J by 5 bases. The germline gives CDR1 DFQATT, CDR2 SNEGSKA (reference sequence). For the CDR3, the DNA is TGCAGTGCGGGGGGGGGTATGGAGACCCAGTACTTC. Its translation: CSAGGGMETQYF.

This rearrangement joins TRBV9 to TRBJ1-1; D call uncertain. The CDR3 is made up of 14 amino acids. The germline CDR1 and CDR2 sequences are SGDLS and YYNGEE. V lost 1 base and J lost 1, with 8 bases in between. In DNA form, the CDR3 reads TGTGCCAGCAGCGTACCAGAGAGGAACACTGAAGCTTTCTTT. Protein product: CASSVPERNTEAFF.

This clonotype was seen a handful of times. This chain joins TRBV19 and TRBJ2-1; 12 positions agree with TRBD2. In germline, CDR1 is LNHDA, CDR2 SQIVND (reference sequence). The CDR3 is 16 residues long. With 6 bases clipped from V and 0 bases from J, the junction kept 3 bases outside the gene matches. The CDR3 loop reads CASRLAGGSSYNEQFF. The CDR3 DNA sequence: TGTGCCAGTAGACTAGCGGGGGGTAGCTCCTACAATGAGCAGTTCTTC.

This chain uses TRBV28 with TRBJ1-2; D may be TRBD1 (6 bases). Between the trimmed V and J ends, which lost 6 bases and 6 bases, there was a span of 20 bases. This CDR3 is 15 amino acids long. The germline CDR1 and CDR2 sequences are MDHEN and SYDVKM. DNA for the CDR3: TGTGCCAGCAGCTATACCCAGGGGCAGCTCAATGGCTACACCTTC. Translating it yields CASSYTQGQLNGYTF.

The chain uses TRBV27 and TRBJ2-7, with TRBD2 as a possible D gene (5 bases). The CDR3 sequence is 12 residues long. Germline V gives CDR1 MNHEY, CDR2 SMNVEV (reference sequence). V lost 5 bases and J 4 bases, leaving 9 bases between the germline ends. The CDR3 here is CASSGGLYEQYF. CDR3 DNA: TGTGCCAGCAGTGGCGGACTTTACGAGCAGTACTTC.

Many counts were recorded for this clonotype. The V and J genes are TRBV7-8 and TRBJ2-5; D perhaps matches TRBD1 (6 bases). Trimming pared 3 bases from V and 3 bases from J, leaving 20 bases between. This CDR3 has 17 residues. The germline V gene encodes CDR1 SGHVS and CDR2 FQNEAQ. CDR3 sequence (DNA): TGTGCCAGCAGCTTTCCTACTACCGCTCAGGGGAAAGAGACCCAGTACTTC. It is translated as CASSFPTTAQGKETQYF.

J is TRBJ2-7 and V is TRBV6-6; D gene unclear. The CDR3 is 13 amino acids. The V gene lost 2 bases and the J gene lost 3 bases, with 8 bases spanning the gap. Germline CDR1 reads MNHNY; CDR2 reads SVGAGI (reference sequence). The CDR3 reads CASSYGLFYEQYF. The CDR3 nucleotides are TGTGCCAGCAGTTACGGGCTGTTCTACGAGCAGTACTTC.

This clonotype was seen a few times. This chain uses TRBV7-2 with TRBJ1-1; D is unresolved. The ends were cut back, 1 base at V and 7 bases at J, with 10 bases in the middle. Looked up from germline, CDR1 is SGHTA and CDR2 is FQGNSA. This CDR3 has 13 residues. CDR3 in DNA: TGTGCCAGCAGCTTAGTATTAAGGCATGAAGCTTTCTTT. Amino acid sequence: CASSLVLRHEAFF.

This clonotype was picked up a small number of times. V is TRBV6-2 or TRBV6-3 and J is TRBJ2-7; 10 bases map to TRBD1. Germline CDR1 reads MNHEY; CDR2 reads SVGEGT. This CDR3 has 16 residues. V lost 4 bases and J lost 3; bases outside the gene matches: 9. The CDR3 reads CASSSNRDRGNYEQYF. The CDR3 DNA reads TGTGCCAGCAGTTCCAACCGGGACAGGGGAAACTACGAGCAGTACTTC.

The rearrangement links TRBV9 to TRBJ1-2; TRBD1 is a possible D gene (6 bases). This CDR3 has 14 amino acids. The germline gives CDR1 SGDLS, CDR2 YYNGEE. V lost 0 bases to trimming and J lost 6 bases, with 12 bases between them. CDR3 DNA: TGTGCCAGCAGCGTAGGATATGGGACAAATGGCTACACCTTC. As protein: CASSVGYGTNGYTF.

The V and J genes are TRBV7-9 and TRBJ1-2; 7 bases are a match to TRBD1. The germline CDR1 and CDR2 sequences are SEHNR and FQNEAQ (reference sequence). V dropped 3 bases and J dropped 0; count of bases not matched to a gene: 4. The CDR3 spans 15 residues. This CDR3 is CASSFGRGTNYGYTF. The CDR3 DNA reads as TGTGCCAGCAGCTTTGGCAGGGGGACTAACTATGGCTACACCTTC.

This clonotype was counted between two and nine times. The CDR3 DNA reads TGTGCCAGCAGTTTTCAGGGGGCGCGGGAGACCCAGTACTTC. Its translation is CASSFQGARETQYF. The chain is built from TRBV9 and TRBJ2-5; TRBD1 matches at 8 bases. There are 14 residues in the CDR3. V was clipped by 5 bases and J by 5 bases; unmatched bases: 8. Germline V gene sequence: CDR1 SGDLS, CDR2 YYNGEE.

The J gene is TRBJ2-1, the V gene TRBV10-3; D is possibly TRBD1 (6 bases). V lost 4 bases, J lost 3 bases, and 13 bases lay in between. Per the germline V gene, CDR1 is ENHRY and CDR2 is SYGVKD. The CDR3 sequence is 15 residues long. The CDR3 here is CAISGTGQSYNEQFF. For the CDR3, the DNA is TGTGCCATCAGTGGAACAGGACAGAGCTACAATGAGCAGTTCTTC.